This T cell receptor beta chain was obtained from a study of T cells in Graves' hyperthyroidism and ophthalmopathy. A few counts support this clonotype. Its antigen is unknown. PBMCs were collected from an approximately 9.5 ml volume of fresh peripheral blood. Study-wide findings and caveats: From stable hyperthyroidism, ophthalmopathy was separated by a 13 V-J model. The model foresaw ophthalmopathy a median roughly 6 months prior to onset.

From germline, CDR1 is SGHDT and CDR2 YYEEEE. The J segment lost 3 bases and the V segment lost 3 bases, leaving 10 bases of the junction unmatched. The CDR3 sequence is 18 residues long. Authors of the study amplified TCR beta CDR3 regions from RNA transcripts. Researchers ran a first-round RT-PCR on the TCR CDR3 using the HTBI primer set. TCRdb itself ran the multiplex PCR reads through MiXCR, one entry per CDR3 protein. The table shows fewer than 500,000 distinct CDR3 sequences, with around 13% occurring only once. The TCR originated in a woman aged 25 to 39 with Graves' ophthalmopathy. The rearrangement uses TRBV5-6 and TRBJ2-3, with 13 bases fitting TRBD2. The sequenced material came from blood. The CDR3 is CASSSTLGLAGETDTQYF. The CDR3 DNA reads TGTGCCAGCAGCTCAACCTTAGGACTAGCGGGAGAAACAGATACGCAGTATTTT.